These T cell receptor beta chains were read from a single sample in a study of T cells after yellow fever vaccination. Each CDR3 protein gets one entry after TCRdb re-called the 5' RACE reads with MiXCR. The table lists over 300,000 distinct CDR3 sequences, about 6.9% of them singletons. Sequencing was performed on PBMCs, taken more than 40 days after the first yellow fever vaccination. The receptor set was obtained from a man aged 18 to 29 who received the YFV17D yellow fever vaccine. Both conserved end residues are part of each CDR3. D genes are given only for firm matches. For some rows the clone size is stated as once, few or many, or as a class when expanded; others skip it.

V gene	J gene	D gene	clone size	CDR3 DNA	CDR3 protein
TRBV18	TRBJ1-5	NA	few	TGTGCCAGCTCACCACCGTTAACGCGGGGGGAGAGTCAGCCCCAGCATTTT	CASSPPLTRGESQPQHF
TRBV20-1	TRBJ1-6	NA	NA	TGCAGTGCTAGAGATATAAGGGGAGATTCACCCCTCCACTTT	CSARDIRGDSPLHF
TRBV18	TRBJ2-2	NA	NA	TGTGCCAGCTCCCCCGACCTTCCCCGGGAGCTGTTTTTT	CASSPDLPRELFF
TRBV7-2	TRBJ2-1	NA	NA	TGTGCCAGCAGCTTATTAGGTTATGAGCAGTTCTTC	CASSLLGYEQFF
TRBV6-6	TRBJ1-1	NA	NA	TGTGCCAGCAGTTCGCGGTTGAACACTGAAGCTTTCTTT	CASSSRLNTEAFF
TRBV12-3/TRBV12-4	TRBJ2-3	TRBD2	few	TGTGCCAGCAGTTTGAGACTAGCGGGGGGGTTCACAGATACGCAGTATTTT	CASSLRLAGGFTDTQYF
TRBV7-2	TRBJ2-3	TRBD1	NA	TGTGCCAGCAGCTTACCACAGGGGGTGGATGGTGGTACGCAGTATTTT	CASSLPQGVDGGTQYF
TRBV12-3/TRBV12-4	TRBJ2-2	NA	many	TGTGCCAGCAGTCCGCCCACAGGGACGAACACCGGGGAGCTGTTTTTT	CASSPPTGTNTGELFF
TRBV12-3/TRBV12-4	TRBJ1-5	NA	NA	TGTGCCAGCAGTTTTACGGGGGGTAGCAATCAGCCCCAGCATTTT	CASSFTGGSNQPQHF
TRBV7-9	TRBJ2-7	NA	many	TGTGCCAGCAGCATCCCGGCAGGCGGTGTGGACGAGCAGTACTTC	CASSIPAGGVDEQYF
TRBV21-1	TRBJ1-2	NA	NA	TGTGCCAGCAGCAAGCGAACTTCGACAGGGGGTTTAACCTATGGCTACACCTTC	CASSKRTSTGGLTYGYTF
TRBV7-9	TRBJ2-3	NA	few	TGTGCCAGCAGCTTAGGTCAACGAACGCAGTATTTT	CASSLGQRTQYF
TRBV5-1	TRBJ2-2	NA	few	TGCGCCAGCAGCCCCGGGGGAGCAGGGACCGGGGAGCTGTTTTTT	CASSPGGAGTGELFF
TRBV27	TRBJ1-6	NA	few	TGTGCCAGCTCTGAAGAGCTAGCCTCTTCACCCCTCCACTTT	CASSEELASSPLHF
TRBV7-9	TRBJ2-5	NA	few	TGTGCCAGCAGCTCCCAAAGGGGGGCCGGGGAGACCCAGTACTTC	CASSSQRGAGETQYF
TRBV20-1	TRBJ2-1	TRBD1	many	TGCAGTGCTAGAGGGGGACAGGGGGCTCCAGGGTGGTCCTACAATGAGCAGTTCTTC	CSARGGQGAPGWSYNEQFF
TRBV6-2/TRBV6-3	TRBJ2-3	TRBD1	NA	TGTGCCAGCGTTTCGACAGGGGGAGGCACAGATACGCAGTATTTT	CASVSTGGGTDTQYF
TRBV4-2	TRBJ2-2	NA	NA	TGTGCCAGCAGCCTCCCCCCAGGACAGTTCACCGGGGAGCTGTTTTTT	CASSLPPGQFTGELFF
TRBV5-5	TRBJ1-2	NA	few	TGTGCCAGCAGCTTGATCGGGGGCGCCCGGTCGGTCGGCTACACCTTC	CASSLIGGARSVGYTF
TRBV11-2	TRBJ2-2	NA	few	TGTGCCAGCAGCTTTCAGGTTCCCGGGGAGCTGTTTTTT	CASSFQVPGELFF
TRBV5-1	TRBJ2-1	NA	many	TGCGCCAGCAGCTTGGTGGGGGGGCCCGTCAATGAGCAGTTCTTC	CASSLVGGPVNEQFF
TRBV28	TRBJ1-5	NA	NA	TGTGCCAGCACCCTTCCTGGAGGGGGCAATCAGCCCCAGCATTTT	CASTLPGGGNQPQHF
TRBV5-4	TRBJ2-3	NA	many	TGTGCCAGCAGCTTGGCAGTCCTAAGCACAGATACGCAGTATTTT	CASSLAVLSTDTQYF
TRBV7-6	TRBJ2-2	TRBD2	many	TGTGCCAGCAGCTTAGATTTTTTGGCTAGCGGGGCCACCGGGGAGCTGTTTTTT	CASSLDFLASGATGELFF
TRBV18	TRBJ2-5	TRBD1	few	TGTGCCAGCTCACGCCGACAGGGGGTCGGGGAGACCCAGTACTTC	CASSRRQGVGETQYF
TRBV7-2	TRBJ1-2	NA	many	TGTGCCAGCAGCTTAGATGGTAACTATGGCTACACCTTC	CASSLDGNYGYTF
TRBV5-1	TRBJ2-1	TRBD2	NA	TGCGCCAGCAGCTCACTAGCGGGGGGGCCGTCGTACTCCTACAATGAGCAGTTCTTC	CASSSLAGGPSYSYNEQFF
TRBV12-3/TRBV12-4	TRBJ2-2	TRBD2	few	TGTGCCAGCAGCCTACCCCCCGGACTAGCGGGGGGGCCGTACACCGGGGAGCTGTTTTTT	CASSLPPGLAGGPYTGELFF